This TCR beta chain stems from a study of Ad26.COV2.S vaccination and SARS-CoV-2 variants. Turning to the study itself: Ad26.COV2.S given intramuscularly, once or twice 56 days apart. The study, taken as a whole, reports: The TCR breadth and depth analyses may have understated or missed part of the total T cell responses. Among vaccine recipients, spike-specific TCR breadth exceeded that of placebo recipients. Reported post-vaccination CD8+ and CD4+ T cell responses to spike showed substantial breadth.

As for this clone: The antigen is undetermined.

This table comes from immunoSEQ multiplex PCR, and its TCRdb copy is limited to in-frame clones, with some not included. The repertoire includes more than 300,000 clones, 75% to 90% of them detected once, and roughly a tenth sits in the top ten. Indicated treatment: 19 received Ad26.COV2.S at low or high dose, single or two shots; 5 received placebo; per-sample allocation not given. Specimen acquisition occurred on day 63 following the initial vaccine or placebo injection. Trimming removed 4 bases at V and 5 bases at J, with 9 bases between. This CDR3 has 13 amino acids. CDR1 is SGHTA and CDR2 is FQGTGA in the germline V gene.

This receptor was identified in a person aged 18 to 65 who received the Ad26.COV2.S COVID-19 vaccine or a placebo. This material consisted of peripheral blood, taken in a trial of Ad26.COV2.S vaccine versus placebo. This chain links TRBV7-3 with TRBJ1-5; D is uncertain. The CDR3 loop reads CASSSSSDQPQHF. The CDR3 DNA is TGTGCCAGCAGCTCCTCATCAGATCAGCCCCAGCATTTT.